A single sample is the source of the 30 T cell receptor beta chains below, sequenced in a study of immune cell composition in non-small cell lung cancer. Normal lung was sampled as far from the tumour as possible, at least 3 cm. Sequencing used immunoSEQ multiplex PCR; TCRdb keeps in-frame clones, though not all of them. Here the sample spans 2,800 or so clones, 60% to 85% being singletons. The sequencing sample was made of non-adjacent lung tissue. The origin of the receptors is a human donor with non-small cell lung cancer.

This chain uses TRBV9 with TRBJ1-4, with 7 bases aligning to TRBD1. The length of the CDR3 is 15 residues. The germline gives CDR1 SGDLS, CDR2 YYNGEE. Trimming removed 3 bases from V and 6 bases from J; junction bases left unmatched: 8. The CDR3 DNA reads TGTGCCAGCAGCGCCTACAGGGGAGAGGATGAAAAACTGTTTTTT. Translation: CASSAYRGEDEKLFF.

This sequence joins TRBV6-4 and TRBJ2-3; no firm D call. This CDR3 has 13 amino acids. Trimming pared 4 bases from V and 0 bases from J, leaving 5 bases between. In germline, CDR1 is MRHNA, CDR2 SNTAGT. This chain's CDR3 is CASSATSTDTQYF. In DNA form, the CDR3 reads TGTGCCAGCAGTGCCACTAGCACAGATACGCAGTATTTT.

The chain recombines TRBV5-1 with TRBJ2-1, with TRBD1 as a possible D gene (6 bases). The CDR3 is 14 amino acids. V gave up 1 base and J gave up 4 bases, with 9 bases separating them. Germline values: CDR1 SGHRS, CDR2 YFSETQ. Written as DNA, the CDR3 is TGCGCCAGCAGCTTGACTAGGGGGTACAATGAGCAGTTCTTC. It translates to CASSLTRGYNEQFF.

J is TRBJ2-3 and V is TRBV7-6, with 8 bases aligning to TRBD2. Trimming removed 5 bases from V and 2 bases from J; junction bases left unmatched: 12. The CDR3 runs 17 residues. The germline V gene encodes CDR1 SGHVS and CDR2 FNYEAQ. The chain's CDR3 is CASSREGLATYTDTQYF. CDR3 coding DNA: TGTGCCAGCAGCCGGGAGGGGCTAGCGACTTACACAGATACGCAGTATTTT. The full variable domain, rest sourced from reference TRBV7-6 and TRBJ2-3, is GAGVSQSPRYKVTKRGQDVALRCDPISGHVSLYWYRQALGQGPEFLTYFNYEAQQDKSGLPNDRFSAERPEGSISTLTIQRTEQRDSAMYRCASSREGLATYTDTQYFGPGTRLTVL.

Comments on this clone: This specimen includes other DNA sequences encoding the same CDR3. The CDR3 region has the DNA TGTGCCAGCAGCTTGGAACTAGCGGGAGGGCGGGAGACCCAGTACTTC. It is translated as CASSLELAGGRETQYF. The rearrangement uses TRBV5-5 and TRBJ2-5, with TRBD2 identical over 13 bases. The V gene's germline CDR1 is SGHKS and CDR2 YYEKEE (reference sequence). V dropped 0 bases and J dropped 5; count of bases not matched to a gene: 4. CDR3 length equals 16 residues. Full variable domain (outside the CDR3, taken from reference TRBV5-5 and TRBJ2-5): DAGVTQSPTHLIKTRGQQVTLRCSPISGHKSVSWYQQVLGQGPQFIFQYYEKEERGRGNFPDRFSARQFPNYSSELNVNALLLGDSALYLCASSLELAGGRETQYFGPGTRLLVL.

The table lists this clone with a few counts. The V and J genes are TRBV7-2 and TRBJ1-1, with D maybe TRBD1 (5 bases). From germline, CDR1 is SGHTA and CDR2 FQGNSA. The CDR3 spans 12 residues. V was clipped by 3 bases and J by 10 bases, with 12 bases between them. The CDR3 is CASSFPGRGAFF. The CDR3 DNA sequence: TGTGCCAGCAGCTTTCCAGGGAGGGGAGCTTTCTTT.

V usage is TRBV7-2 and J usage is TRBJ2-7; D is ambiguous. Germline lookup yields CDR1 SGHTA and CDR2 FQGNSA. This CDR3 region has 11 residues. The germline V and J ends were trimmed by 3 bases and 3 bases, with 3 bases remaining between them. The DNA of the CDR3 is TGTGCCAGCAGCTTGAGCTACGAGCAGTACTTC. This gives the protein CASSLSYEQYF.

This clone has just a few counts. The CDR3 region is CAISWDRVPALDGYTF. The CDR3, as DNA: TGTGCCATCAGTTGGGACAGGGTTCCAGCACTGGATGGCTACACCTTC. This sequence joins TRBV10-3 and TRBJ1-2, with TRBD1 matching 9 bases. This CDR3 comprises 16 residues. Per germline, CDR1 ENHRY and CDR2 SYGVKD. With V trimmed by 5 bases and J by 6 bases, 13 bases remained unmatched.

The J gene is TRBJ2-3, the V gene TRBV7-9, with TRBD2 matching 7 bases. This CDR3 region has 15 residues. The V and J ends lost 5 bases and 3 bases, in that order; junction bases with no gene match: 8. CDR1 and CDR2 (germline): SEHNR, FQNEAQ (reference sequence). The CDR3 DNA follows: TGTGCCAGCAGCCTGAGCGGGATGGGGACAGATACGCAGTATTTT. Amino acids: CASSLSGMGTDTQYF. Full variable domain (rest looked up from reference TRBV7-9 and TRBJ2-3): DTGVSQNPRHKITKRGQNVTFRCDPISEHNRLYWYRQTLGQGPEFLTYFQNEAQLEKSRLLSDRFSAERPKGSFSTLEIQRTEQGDSAMYLCASSLSGMGTDTQYFGPGTRLTVL.

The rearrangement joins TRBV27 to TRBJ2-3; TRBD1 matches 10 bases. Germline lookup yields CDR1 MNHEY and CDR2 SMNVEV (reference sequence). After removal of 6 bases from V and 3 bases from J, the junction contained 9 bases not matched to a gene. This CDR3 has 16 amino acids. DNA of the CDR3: TGTGCCAGCAGCCACCCCCCGGGACAGGGGACAGATACGCAGTATTTT. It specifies CASSHPPGQGTDTQYF.

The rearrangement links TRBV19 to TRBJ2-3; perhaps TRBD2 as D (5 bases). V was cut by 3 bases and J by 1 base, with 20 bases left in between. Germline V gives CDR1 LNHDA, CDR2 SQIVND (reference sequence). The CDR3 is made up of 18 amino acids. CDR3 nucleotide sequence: TGTGCCAGTAGTATTTATATCATCGGGGAAAGGGGCACAGATACGCAGTATTTT. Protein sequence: CASSIYIIGERGTDTQYF.

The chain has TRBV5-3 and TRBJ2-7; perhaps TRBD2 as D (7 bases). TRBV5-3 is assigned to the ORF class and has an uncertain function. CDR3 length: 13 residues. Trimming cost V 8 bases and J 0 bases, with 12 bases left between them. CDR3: CASLADSSYEQYF. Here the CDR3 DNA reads TGTGCCAGTCTAGCGGACAGCTCCTACGAGCAGTACTTC.

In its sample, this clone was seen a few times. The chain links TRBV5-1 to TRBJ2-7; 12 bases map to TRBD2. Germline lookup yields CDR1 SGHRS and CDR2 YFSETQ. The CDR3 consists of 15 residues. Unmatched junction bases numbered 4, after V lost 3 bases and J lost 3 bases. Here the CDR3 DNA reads TGCGCCAGCAGCTCTGGGACTAGCGGGTACTACGAGCAGTACTTC. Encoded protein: CASSSGTSGYYEQYF.

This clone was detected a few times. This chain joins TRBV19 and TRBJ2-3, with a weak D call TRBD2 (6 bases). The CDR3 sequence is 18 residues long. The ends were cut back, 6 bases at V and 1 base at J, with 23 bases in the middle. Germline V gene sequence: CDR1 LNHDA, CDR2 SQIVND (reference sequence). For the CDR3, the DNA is TGTGCCAGTAGATCCACCGGCGGGGATACTACTGGCACAGATACGCAGTATTTT. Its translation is CASRSTGGDTTGTDTQYF.

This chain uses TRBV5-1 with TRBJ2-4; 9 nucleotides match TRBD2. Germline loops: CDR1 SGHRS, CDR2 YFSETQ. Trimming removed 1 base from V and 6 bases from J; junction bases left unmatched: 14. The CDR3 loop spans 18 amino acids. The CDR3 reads CASSLRAGGPGAGNIQYF. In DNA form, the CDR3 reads TGCGCCAGCAGCTTGCGGGCGGGGGGGCCGGGGGCTGGAAACATTCAGTACTTC.

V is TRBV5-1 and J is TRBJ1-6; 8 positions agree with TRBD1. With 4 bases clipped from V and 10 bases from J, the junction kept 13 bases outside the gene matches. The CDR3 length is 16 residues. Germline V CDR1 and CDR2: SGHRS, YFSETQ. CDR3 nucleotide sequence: TGCGCCAGCAGCCCCCGGACAGGGAGGAACGGGTCACCCCTCCACTTT. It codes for CASSPRTGRNGSPLHF.

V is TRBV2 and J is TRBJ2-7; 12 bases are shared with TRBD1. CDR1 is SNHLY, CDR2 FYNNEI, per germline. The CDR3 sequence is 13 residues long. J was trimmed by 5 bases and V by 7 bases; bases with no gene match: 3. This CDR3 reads CASKGDRGHEQYF. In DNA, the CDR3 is TGTGCCAGCAAGGGGGACAGGGGGCACGAGCAGTACTTC.

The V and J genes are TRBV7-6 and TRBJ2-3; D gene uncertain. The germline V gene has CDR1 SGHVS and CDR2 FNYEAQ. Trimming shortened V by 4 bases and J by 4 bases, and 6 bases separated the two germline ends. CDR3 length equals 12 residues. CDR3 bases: TGTGCCAGCAGCTCCCTTTCAGATACGCAGTATTTT. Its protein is CASSSLSDTQYF.

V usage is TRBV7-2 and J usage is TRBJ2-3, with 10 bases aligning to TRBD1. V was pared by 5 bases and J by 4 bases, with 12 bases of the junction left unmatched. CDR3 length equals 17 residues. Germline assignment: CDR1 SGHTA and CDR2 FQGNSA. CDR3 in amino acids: CASSRKWGQGLSDTQYF. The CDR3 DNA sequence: TGTGCCAGCAGCAGAAAATGGGGACAGGGGTTGTCAGATACGCAGTATTTT.

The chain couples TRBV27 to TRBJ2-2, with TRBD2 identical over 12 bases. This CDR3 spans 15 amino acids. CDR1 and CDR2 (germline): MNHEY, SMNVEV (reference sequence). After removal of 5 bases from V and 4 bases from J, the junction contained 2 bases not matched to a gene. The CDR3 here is CASSKLAGGTGELFF. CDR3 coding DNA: TGTGCCAGCAGTAAACTAGCGGGGGGCACCGGGGAGCTGTTTTTT.

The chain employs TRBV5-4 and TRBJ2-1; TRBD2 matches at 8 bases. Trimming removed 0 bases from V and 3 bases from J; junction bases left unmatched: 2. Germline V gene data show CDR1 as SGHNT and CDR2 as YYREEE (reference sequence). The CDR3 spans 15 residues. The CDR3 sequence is CASSLEGTSYNEQFF. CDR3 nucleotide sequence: TGTGCCAGCAGCTTGGAAGGGACTAGCTACAATGAGCAGTTCTTC.

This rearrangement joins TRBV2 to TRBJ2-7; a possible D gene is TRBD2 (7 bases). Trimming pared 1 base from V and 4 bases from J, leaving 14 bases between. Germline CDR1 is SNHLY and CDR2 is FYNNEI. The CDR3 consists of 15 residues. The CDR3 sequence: CASSEVGGAQYEQYF. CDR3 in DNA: TGTGCCAGCAGTGAAGTAGGGGGGGCCCAATACGAGCAGTACTTC.

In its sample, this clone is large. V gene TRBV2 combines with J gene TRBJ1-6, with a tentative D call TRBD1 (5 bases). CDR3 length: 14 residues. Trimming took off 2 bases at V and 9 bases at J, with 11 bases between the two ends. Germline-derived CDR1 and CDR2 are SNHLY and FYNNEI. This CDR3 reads CASSERGPTSPLHF. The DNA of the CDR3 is TGTGCCAGCAGTGAAAGGGGCCCGACTTCACCCCTCCACTTT.

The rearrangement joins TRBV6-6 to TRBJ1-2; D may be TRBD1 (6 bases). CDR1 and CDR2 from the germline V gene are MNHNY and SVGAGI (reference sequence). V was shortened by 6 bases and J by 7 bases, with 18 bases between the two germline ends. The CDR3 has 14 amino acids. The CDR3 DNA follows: TGTGCCAGCAGAAGCCTACAGGGCTCTCTTGGCTACACCTTC. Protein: CASRSLQGSLGYTF.

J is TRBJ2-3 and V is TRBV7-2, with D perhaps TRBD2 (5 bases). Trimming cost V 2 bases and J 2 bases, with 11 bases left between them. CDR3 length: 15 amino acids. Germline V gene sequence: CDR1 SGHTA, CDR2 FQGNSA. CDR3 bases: TGTGCCAGCAGCTTACGAGCGGCCAACACAGATACGCAGTATTTT. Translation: CASSLRAANTDTQYF.

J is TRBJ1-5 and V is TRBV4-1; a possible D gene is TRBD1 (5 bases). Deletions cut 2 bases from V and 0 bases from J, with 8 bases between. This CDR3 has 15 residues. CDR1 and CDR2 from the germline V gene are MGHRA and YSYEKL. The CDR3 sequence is CASSQRQFSNQPQHF. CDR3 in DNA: TGCGCCAGCAGCCAAAGACAGTTTAGCAATCAGCCCCAGCATTTT.

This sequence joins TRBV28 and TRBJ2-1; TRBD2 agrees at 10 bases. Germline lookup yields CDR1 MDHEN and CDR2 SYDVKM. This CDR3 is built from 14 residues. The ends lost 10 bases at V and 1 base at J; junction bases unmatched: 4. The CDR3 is CATWTSGSYNEQFF. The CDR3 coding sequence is TGTGCCACATGGACTAGCGGATCCTACAATGAGCAGTTCTTC.

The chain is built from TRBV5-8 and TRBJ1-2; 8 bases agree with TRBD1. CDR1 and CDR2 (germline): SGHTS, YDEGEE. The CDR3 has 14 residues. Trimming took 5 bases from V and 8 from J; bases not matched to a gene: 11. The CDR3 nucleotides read TGTGCCAGCAGGTTGACAGGGGTGGGTCGCGGCTACACCTTC. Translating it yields CASRLTGVGRGYTF.

The CDR3 DNA follows: TGTGCCAGCAGCGTAGAATTACTAGCGGCCTACAATGAGCAGTTCTTC. Its protein product is CASSVELLAAYNEQFF. The rearrangement joins TRBV9 to TRBJ2-1; 8 bases map to TRBD2. Germline values: CDR1 SGDLS, CDR2 YYNGEE. The junction had 4 bases not matched to a gene; V was cut back by 0 bases and J by 2 bases. The CDR3 contains 16 residues.

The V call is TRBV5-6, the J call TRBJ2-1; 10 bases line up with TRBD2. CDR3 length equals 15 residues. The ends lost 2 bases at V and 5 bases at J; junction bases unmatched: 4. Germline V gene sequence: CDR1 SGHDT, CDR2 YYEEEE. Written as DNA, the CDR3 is TGTGCCAGCAGCTTACTAGCGGGGAAACACAATGAGCAGTTCTTC. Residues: CASSLLAGKHNEQFF.